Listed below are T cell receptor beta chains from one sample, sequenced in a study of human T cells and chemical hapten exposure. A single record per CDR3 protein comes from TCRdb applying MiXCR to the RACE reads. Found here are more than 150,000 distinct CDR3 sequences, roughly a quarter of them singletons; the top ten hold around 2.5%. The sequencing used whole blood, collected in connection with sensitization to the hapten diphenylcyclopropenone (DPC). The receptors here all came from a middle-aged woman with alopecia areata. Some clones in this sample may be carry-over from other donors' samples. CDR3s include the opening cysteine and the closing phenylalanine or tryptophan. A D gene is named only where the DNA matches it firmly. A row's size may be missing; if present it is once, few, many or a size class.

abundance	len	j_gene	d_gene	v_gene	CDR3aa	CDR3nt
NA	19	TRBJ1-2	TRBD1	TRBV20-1	CSARVVGQGAHGANYGYTF	TGCAGTGCTAGAGTTGTAGGACAGGGGGCCCATGGGGCTAACTATGGCTACACCTTC
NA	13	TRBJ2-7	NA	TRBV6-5	CASRWSGSYEQYF	TGTGCCAGCAGATGGAGCGGATCCTACGAGCAGTACTTC
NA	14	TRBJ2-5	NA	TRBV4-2	CASRVSTAEETQYF	TGTGCCAGCAGAGTTTCCACAGCGGAAGAGACCCAGTACTTC
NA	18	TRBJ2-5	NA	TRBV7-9	CASSGLVLLGGVEETQYF	TGTGCCAGCAGCGGCCTGGTCTTGTTAGGTGGAGTGGAAGAGACCCAGTACTTC
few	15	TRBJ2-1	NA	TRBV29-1	CSVAIGPQAHNEQFF	TGCAGCGTAGCTATCGGGCCCCAGGCCCACAATGAGCAGTTCTTC
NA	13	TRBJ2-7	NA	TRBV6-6	CASSYGSGYEQYF	TGTGCCAGCAGTTATGGAAGCGGTTACGAGCAGTACTTC
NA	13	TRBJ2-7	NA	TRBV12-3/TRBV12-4	CASSLGSYYEQYF	TGTGCCAGCAGTTTGGGCAGCTACTACGAGCAGTACTTC
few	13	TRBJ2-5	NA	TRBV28	CASRHPSKETQYF	TGTGCCAGCAGACATCCGAGCAAAGAGACCCAGTACTTC
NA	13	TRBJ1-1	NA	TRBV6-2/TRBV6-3	CASQQTENTEAFF	TGTGCCAGCCAGCAGACGGAGAACACTGAAGCTTTCTTT
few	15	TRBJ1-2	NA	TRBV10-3	CAISEYKQGNYGYTF	TGTGCCATCAGTGAATATAAACAGGGCAACTATGGCTACACCTTC
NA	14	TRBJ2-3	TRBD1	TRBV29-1	CSVKRDRGPDTQYF	TGCAGCGTCAAACGGGACAGGGGACCAGATACGCAGTATTTT
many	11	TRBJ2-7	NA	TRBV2	CASSEEHEQYF	TGTGCCAGCAGTGAGGAGCACGAGCAGTACTTC
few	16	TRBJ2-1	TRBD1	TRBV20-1	CSAMGSGTGTYNEQFF	TGCAGTGCTATGGGGAGCGGGACAGGGACCTACAATGAGCAGTTCTTC
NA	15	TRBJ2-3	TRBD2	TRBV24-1	CATSDPGLADHTQYF	TGTGCCACCAGTGATCCGGGACTAGCGGACCATACGCAGTATTTT
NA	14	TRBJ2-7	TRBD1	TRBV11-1	CASSERQGAYEQYF	TGTGCCAGCAGCGAGCGACAGGGGGCCTACGAGCAGTACTTC
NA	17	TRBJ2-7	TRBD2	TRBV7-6	CASSSHTPSGSSYEQYF	TGTGCCAGCAGCTCCCACACACCTAGCGGGAGCTCCTACGAGCAGTACTTC
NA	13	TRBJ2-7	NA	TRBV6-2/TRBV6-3	CASTLPSSYEQYF	TGTGCCAGCACCCTTCCTAGCTCCTACGAGCAGTACTTC
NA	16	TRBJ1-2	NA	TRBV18	CASSPPSTGNNYGYTF	TGTGCCAGCTCACCACCGTCGACAGGAAATAACTATGGCTACACCTTC
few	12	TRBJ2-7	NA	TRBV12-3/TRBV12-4	CASSRRDGEQYF	TGTGCCAGCAGTCGAAGGGACGGCGAGCAGTACTTC
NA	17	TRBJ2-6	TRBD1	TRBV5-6	CASSEWGQGAGANVLTF	TGTGCCAGCAGCGAGTGGGGACAGGGGGCTGGGGCCAACGTCCTGACTTTC
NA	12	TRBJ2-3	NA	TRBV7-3	CASSLDRNTQYF	TGTGCCAGCAGCTTAGATAGGAATACGCAGTATTTT
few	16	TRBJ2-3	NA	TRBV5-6	CASRPLHIQLGSAAYF	TGTGCCAGCAGACCCTTACACATCCAGTTAGGAAGTGCGGCGTATTTT
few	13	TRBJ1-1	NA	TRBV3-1	CASSQGGMTEAFF	TGTGCCAGCAGCCAAGGAGGCATGACTGAAGCTTTCTTT
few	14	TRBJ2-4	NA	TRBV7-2	CASSSTGEVNIQYF	TGTGCCAGCAGCTCAACAGGGGAGGTGAACATTCAGTACTTC
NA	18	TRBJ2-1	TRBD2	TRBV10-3	CAISPAGTSGIPGNEQFF	TGTGCCATCAGTCCAGCCGGGACTAGCGGGATCCCCGGGAATGAGCAGTTCTTC
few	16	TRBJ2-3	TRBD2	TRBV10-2	CASSEASGRVADTQYF	TGCGCCAGCAGTGAGGCTAGCGGGAGGGTGGCAGATACGCAGTATTTT
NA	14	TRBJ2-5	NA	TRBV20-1	CSAGPPLGQETQYF	TGCAGTGCGGGGCCCCCGTTGGGGCAAGAGACCCAGTACTTC
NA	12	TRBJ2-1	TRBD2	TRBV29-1	CSVGLAGNEQFF	TGCAGCGTTGGGCTAGCGGGGAATGAGCAGTTCTTC